This entry describes one T cell receptor (beta chain). This clone is a singleton in its sample. Which antigen it targets is not known. Base qualities were left out, and no much larger clone turns up one base away. The trial excluded patients who had a history of autoimmune disease or who were on systemic immunosuppression. Peripheral blood for TCR sequencing was collected from all dose cohorts at baseline, on cycle 4 day 1, and on cycle 7 day 1. Samples came from an open-label, multicenter, first-in-human phase I dose-escalation trial of ivuxolimab. Adults with locally advanced or metastatic melanoma, renal cell, hepatocellular, or head and neck squamous cell carcinoma were enrolled in the trial. Before TCR sequencing, CD4+ T cells and CD8+ T cells from peripheral blood were sorted into separate populations. The CDR3 has 15 amino acids, counting the end cysteine and phenylalanine. The retained sequence is limited to the CDR3, 45 bases, with the frame set at the first base. CDR1 and CDR2 were assigned from the germline V gene as SGHNT and YENEEA. Germline trimming: 1 base from V, 4 bases from J; junction bases outside gene matches: 6.

Genomic DNA was extracted from sorted cells for sequencing of the TCRbeta CDR3 region. The immunoSEQ Assay was used for sequencing of TCRbeta CDR3 regions. This immuneACCESS table, as held by TCRdb, lists in-frame sequences with V and J called but not all clones. Of the missing ones, under half trace to an unresolved V gene in checked studies; the others have no known cause. This sample gives around 100,000 clones in total; 70% to 90% of them show up just once. The ten biggest clones cover over 4.5% of the sample. The data originate from a study of OX40 agonist ivuxolimab in advanced cancers. Regarding the complete study: Ivuxolimab was an agonistic, fully human IgG2 monoclonal antibody directed against OX40 (CD134), a costimulatory receptor. A male proportion of roughly 80% and a mean age of roughly 55 years, ranging from 23 to 79, were recorded for the dose-escalation cohort. The monotherapy dose-escalation portion (N ≈ 57 patients) of the phase I ivuxolimab trial is reported in the paper. The point of sequencing TCRbeta in the periphery was to test whether ivuxolimab changed TCR sequence diversity and drove clonal T-cell expansion. Patients were allowed to have had prior anti-PD-1, anti-PD-L1 or anti-CTLA-4 therapy, and around 41% of the dose-escalation patients had previously received checkpoint inhibitors. Intravenous ivuxolimab was administered to patients every 2 weeks at six dose levels: 0.01, 0.1, 0.3, 1.5, 3 and 10 mg/kg. Partial responses occurred in three dose-escalation patients, of whom one had hepatocellular carcinoma and two had cutaneous melanoma. Among the approximately 54 dose-escalation patients, about 19 had hepatocellular carcinoma, about 15 melanoma, 9 renal cell carcinoma and 9 head and neck cancer. Overall results and qualifications from the work: The antigen specificity of the peripheral T cells that underwent clonal expansion was not determined. Low levels of normalized T-cell clonal expansion were also seen in some patients who did not respond. At doses from 0.1 to 3.0 mg/kg, clonal expansion was seen in both CD4+ and CD8+ blood T cells between baseline and week 6. After ivuxolimab, more expanded clones were found on average in CD8+ T cells than in CD4+ T cells. In the 0.1-3.0 mg/kg groups, partial responders were among the patients with the lowest normalized peripheral clonal expansion, particularly in CD8+ T cells.

The source of this sequence is an adult with an advanced solid tumor such as melanoma, head and neck, liver or kidney cancer. The chain uses TRBV11-3 and TRBJ1-2, with 7 bases in between that match TRBD1. Specimen: CD4+ or CD8+ T cells sorted from blood, collected in a trial of the OX40 agonist ivuxolimab. The DNA sequence follows: TGTGCCAGCAGCTTAGGGGGGACAGAGACCTATGGCTACACCTTC. Translated, this gives CASSLGGTETYGYTF.